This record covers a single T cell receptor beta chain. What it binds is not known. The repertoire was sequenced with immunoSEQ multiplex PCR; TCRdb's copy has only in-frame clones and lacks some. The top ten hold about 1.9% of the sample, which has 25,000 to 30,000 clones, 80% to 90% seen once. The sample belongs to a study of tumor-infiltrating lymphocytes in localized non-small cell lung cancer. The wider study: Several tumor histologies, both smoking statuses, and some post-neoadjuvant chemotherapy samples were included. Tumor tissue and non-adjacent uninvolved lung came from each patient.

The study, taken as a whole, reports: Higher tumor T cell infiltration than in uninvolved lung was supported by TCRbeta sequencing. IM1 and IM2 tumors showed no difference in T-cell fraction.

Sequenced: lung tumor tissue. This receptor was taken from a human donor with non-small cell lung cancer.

CDR3 DNA: TGTGCCAGTAGCGCTCGACAGGGGTTTGGCTACACCTTC. It encodes CASSARQGFGYTF. The V gene is TRBV19, the J gene TRBJ1-2, with 8 bases aligning to TRBD1. Looked up from germline, CDR1 is LNHDA and CDR2 is SQIVND (reference sequence). The CDR3 has 13 residues. After removal of 6 bases from V and 7 bases from J, the junction contained 7 bases not matched to a gene. The complete variable domain, with remaining parts taken from reference TRBV19 and TRBJ1-2, reads DGGITQSPKYLFRKEGQNVTLSCEQNLNHDAMYWYRQDPGQGLRLIYYSQIVNDFQKGDIAEGYSVSREKKESFPLTVTSAQKNPTAFYLCASSARQGFGYTFGSGTRLTVV.